This T cell receptor (beta chain) stems from a study of PD-1 blockade in classical Hodgkin lymphoma. Turning to the study itself: Patients were dosed intravenously with nivolumab at 3 mg/kg every 2 weeks.

Only in-frame clones appear in the TCRdb table, and some are missing; sequencing was by immunoSEQ multiplex PCR. The top ten hold 30% to 35% of the sample, which has roughly 8,000 clones, approximately 90% seen once. The CDR3 contains 14 residues. Germline lookup yields CDR1 MDHEN and CDR2 SYDVKM. V was cut by 6 bases and J by 4 bases, with 12 bases left in between. Described time point: cycle 4 day 1 (C4D1), after more than 5 weeks of nivolumab. There was relapse after autologous stem cell transplantation in every patient, and there was variation in brentuximab vedotin exposure. The starting material was peripheral blood mononuclear cells (PBMCs), obtained before the fourth cycle of nivolumab. The receptor comes from a human donor with classical Hodgkin lymphoma. The chain combines TRBV28 with TRBJ1-4; D ambiguous. The CDR3 DNA is TGTGCCAGCAGCTCAGCAGGCTTTAATGAAAAACTGTTTTTT. Its translation is CASSSAGFNEKLFF.